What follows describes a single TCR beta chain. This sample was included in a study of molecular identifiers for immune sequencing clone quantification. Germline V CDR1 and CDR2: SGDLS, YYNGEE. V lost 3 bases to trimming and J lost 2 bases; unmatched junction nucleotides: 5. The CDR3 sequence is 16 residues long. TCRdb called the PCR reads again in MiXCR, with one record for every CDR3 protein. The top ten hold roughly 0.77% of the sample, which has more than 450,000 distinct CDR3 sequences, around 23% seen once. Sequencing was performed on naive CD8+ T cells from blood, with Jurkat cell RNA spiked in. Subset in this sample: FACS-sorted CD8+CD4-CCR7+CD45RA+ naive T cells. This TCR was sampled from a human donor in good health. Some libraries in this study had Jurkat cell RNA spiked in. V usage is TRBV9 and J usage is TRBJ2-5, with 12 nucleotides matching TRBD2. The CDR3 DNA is TGTGCCAGCAGCGCCGGGACTAGCGGGTCTCAAGAGACCCAGTACTTC. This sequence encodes CASSAGTSGSQETQYF.